Listed below are T cell receptor beta chains from one sample, sequenced in a study of cytomegalovirus exposure and HLA in healthy donors. Using immunoSEQ multiplex PCR, the repertoire was profiled, and TCRdb retains in-frame clones only, with some absent. The data show about 160,000 clones, about 85% seen once. Sequenced sample: PBMCs. These receptors all stem from a boy aged 2 to 10 in good health and CMV-seronegative. Both conserved end residues are part of each CDR3.

j_gene	v_gene	CDR3aa
TRBJ1-2	TRBV5-8	CASSSGRGYGYTF
TRBJ1-3	TRBV5-1	CASSYGQGGSGNTIYF
TRBJ1-6	TRBV30	CAWSGLGVKDSPLHF
TRBJ2-3	TRBV19	CASRGLAHTQYF
TRBJ2-2	TRBV6-1	CASPGVNTGELFF
TRBJ1-2	TRBV29-1	CSVPGLTYDYGYTF
TRBJ1-2	TRBV30	CAWSIRGYGYTF
TRBJ2-5	TRBV4-1	CASSPTGGAPQYF
TRBJ1-2	TRBV6-5	CAARGGTLGYTF
TRBJ2-1	TRBV11-2	CASSWGHRYEQFF
TRBJ2-3	TRBV10-3	CAISYPSTDTQYF
TRBJ2-7	TRBV13	CASSPSQGQGLPYEQYF
TRBJ2-1	TRBV9	CASSATNSPGILGGSYNEQFF
TRBJ2-7	TRBV2	CASSITSAYYEQYF
TRBJ1-4	TRBV9	CASSNPGRGASEKLFF
TRBJ1-2	TRBV5-1	CASSLAGDREAGYTF
TRBJ1-6	TRBV6-1	CATARTSRENSPLHF
TRBJ1-2	TRBV30	CAGAGERWYGYTF
TRBJ2-5	TRBV7-9	CASSPPGETQYF
TRBJ1-5	TRBV27	CASSLAGSQPQHF
TRBJ2-1	TRBV29-1	CSGASGSWSYNEQFF
TRBJ2-7	TRBV11-2	CASSPRLAASYEQYF
TRBJ1-6	TRBV7-2	CASSLGGSGNSPLHF
TRBJ1-4	TRBV5-5	CASSFSDSQTSTNEKLFF
TRBJ2-5	TRBV7-9	CASSWDRGTAAETQYF
TRBJ2-1	TRBV5-4	CASSLPQGSYNEQFF